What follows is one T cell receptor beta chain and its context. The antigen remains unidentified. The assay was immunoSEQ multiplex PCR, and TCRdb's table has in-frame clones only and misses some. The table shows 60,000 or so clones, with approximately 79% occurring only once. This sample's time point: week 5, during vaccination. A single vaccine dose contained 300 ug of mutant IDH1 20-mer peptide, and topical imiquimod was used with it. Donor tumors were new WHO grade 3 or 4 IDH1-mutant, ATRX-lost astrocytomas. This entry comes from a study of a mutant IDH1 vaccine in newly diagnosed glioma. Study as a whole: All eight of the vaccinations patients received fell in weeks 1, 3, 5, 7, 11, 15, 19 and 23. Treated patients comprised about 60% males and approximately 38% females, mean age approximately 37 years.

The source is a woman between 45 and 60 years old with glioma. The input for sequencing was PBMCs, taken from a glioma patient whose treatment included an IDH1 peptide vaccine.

The CDR3 DNA follows: TGTGCCAGCAGCTCCGACACTGAAGCTTTCTTT. Its protein is CASSSDTEAFF. The chain combines TRBV11-3 with TRBJ1-1, with D uncertain. The CDR3 runs 11 residues. Germline V gene sequence: CDR1 SGHNT, CDR2 YENEEA. Trimming took 4 bases from V and 3 from J, leaving 3 bases between them.